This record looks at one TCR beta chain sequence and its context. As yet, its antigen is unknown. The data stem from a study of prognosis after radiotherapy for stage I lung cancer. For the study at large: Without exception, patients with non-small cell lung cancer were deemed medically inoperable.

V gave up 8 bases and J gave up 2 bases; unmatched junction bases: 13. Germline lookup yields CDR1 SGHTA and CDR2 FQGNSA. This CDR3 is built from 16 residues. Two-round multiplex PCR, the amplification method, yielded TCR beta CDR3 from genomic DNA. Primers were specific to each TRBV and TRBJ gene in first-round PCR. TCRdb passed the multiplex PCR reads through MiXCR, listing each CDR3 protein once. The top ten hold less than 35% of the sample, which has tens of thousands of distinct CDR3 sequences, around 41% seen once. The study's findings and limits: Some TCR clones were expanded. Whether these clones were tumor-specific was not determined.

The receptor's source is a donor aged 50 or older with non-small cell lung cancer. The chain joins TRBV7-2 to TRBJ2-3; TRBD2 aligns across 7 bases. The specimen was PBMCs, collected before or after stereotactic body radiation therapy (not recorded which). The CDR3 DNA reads TGTGCCAGCGGCAACTCTCGGACTAGTGTCACAGATACGCAGTATTTT. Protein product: CASGNSRTSVTDTQYF. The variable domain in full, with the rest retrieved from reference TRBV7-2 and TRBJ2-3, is GAGVSQSPSNKVTEKGKDVELRCDPISGHTALYWYRQSLGQGLEFLIYFQGNSAPDKSGLPSDRFSAERTGGSVSTLTIQRTQQEDSAVYLCASGNSRTSVTDTQYFGPGTRLTVL.